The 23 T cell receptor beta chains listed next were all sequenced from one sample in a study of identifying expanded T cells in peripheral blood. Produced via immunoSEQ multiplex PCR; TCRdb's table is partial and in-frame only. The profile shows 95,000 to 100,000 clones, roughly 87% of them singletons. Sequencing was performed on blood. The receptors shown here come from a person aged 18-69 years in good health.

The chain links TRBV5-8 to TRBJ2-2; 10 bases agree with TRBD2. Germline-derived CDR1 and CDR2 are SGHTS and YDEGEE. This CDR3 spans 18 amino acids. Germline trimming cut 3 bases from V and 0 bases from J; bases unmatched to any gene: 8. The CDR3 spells CASSSAVTSGANTGELFF. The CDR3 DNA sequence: TGTGCCAGCAGCTCGGCAGTCACTAGCGGGGCGAACACCGGGGAGCTGTTTTTT.

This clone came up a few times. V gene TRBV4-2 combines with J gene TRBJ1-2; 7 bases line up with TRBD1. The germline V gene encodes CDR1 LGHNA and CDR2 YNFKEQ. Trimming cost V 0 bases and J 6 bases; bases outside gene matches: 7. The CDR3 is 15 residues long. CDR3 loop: CASSQDRDRGNGYTF. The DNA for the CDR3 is TGTGCCAGCAGCCAAGATCGGGACAGAGGGAATGGCTACACCTTC.

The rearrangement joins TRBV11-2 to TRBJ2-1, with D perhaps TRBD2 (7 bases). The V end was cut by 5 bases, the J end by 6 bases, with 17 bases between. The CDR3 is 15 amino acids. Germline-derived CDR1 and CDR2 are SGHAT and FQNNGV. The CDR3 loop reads CASSRPRGGLNEQFF. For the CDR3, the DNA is TGTGCCAGCAGCCGTCCCCGCGGGGGCCTCAATGAGCAGTTCTTC.

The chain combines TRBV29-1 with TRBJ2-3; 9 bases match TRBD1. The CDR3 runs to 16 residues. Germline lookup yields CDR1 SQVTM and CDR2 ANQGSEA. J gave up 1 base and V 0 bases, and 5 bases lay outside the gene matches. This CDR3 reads CSVEEDRDRGTDTQYF. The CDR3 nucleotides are TGCAGCGTTGAAGAAGACCGGGACAGGGGCACAGATACGCAGTATTTT.

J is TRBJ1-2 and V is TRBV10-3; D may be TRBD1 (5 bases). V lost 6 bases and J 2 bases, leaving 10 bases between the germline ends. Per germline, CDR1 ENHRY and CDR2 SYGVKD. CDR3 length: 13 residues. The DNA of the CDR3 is TGTGCCATCAGGGACACCGAGAACTATGGCTACACCTTC. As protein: CAIRDTENYGYTF.

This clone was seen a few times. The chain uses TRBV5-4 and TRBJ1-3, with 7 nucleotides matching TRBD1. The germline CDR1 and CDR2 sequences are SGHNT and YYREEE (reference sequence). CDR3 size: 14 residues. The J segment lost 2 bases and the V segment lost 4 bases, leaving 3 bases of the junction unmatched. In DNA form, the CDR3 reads TGTGCCAGCAGCAAAGGGACAGCTGGAAACACCATATATTTT. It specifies CASSKGTAGNTIYF.

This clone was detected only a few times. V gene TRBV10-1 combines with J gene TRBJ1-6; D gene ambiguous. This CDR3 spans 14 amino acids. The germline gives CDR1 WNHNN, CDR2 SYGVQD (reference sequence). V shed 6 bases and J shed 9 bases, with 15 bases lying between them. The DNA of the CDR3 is TGCGCCAGCAGCCCTAGTGGGATGGGTTCACCCCTCCACTTT. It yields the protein CASSPSGMGSPLHF.

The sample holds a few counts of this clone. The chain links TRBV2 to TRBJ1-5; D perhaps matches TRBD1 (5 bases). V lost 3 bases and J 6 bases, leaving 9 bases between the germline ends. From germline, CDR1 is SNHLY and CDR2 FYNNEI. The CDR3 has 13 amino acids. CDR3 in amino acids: CASSETGGQPQHF. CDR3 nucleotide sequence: TGTGCCAGCAGTGAGACCGGGGGTCAGCCCCAGCATTTT. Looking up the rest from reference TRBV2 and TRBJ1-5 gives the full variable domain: EPEVTQTPSHQVTQMGQEVILRCVPISNHLYFYWYRQILGQKVEFLVSFYNNEISEKSEIFDDQFSVERPDGSNFTLKIRSTKLEDSAMYFCASSETGGQPQHFGDGTRLSIL.

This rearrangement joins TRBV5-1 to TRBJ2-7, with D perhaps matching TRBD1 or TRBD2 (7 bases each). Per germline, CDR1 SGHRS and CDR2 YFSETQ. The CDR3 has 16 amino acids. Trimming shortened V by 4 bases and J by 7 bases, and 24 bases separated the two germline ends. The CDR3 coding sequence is TGCGCCAGCAGCCTCATCCGGGACAGCGGGGTGGGAGAGCAGTACTTC. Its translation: CASSLIRDSGVGEQYF.

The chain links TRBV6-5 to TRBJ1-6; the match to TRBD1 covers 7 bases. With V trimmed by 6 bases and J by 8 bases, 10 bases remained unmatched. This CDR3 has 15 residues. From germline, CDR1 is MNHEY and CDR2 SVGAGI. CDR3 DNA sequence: TGTGCCAGCAGCCAGGGGGGTGGCCTCGATTCACCCCTCCACTTT. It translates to CASSQGGGLDSPLHF.

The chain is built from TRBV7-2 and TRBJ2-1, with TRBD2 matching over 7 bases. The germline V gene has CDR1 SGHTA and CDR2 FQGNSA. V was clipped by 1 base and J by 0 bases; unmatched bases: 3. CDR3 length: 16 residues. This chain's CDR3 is CASSLGAGSSYNEQFF. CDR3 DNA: TGTGCCAGCAGCTTAGGAGCGGGGAGCTCCTACAATGAGCAGTTCTTC.

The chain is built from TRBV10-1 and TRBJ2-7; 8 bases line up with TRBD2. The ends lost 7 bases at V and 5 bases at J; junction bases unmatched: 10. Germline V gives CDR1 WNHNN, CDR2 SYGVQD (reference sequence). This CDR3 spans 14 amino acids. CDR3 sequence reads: CASNLIAGYDEQYF. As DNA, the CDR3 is TGCGCCAGCAACCTCATAGCGGGGTACGACGAGCAGTACTTC.

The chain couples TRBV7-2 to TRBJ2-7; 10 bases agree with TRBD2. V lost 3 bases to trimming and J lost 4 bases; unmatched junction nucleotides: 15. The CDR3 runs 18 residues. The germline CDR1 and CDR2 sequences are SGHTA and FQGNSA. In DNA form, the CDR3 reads TGTGCCAGCAGCTTTGGGCTAGCGGGGGACACTCTCGGGTACGAGCAGTACTTC. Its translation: CASSFGLAGDTLGYEQYF.

As DNA, the CDR3 is TGTGCCAGCAGCTGGATTGCTGGTGAGCAGTACTTC. Translated: CASSWIAGEQYF. The chain couples TRBV5-6 to TRBJ2-7; D uncertain. V shed 3 bases and J shed 7 bases, with 11 bases lying between them. The CDR3 contains 12 residues. The germline V gene has CDR1 SGHDT and CDR2 YYEEEE.

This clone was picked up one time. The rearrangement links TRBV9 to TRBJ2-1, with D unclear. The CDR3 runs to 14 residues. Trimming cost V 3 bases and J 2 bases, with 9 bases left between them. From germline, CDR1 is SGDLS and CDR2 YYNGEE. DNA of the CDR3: TGTGCCAGCAGCGCGAGTACGGCCTACAATGAGCAGTTCTTC. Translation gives CASSASTAYNEQFF.

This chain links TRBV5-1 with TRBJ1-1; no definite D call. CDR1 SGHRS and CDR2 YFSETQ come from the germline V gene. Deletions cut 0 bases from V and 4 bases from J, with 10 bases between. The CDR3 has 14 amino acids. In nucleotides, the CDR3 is TGCGCCAGCAGCTTGGTACGAGGGAGCACTGAAGCTTTCTTT. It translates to CASSLVRGSTEAFF.

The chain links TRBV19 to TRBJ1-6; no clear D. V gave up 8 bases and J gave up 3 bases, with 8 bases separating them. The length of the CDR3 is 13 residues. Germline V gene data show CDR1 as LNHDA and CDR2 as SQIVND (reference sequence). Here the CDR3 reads CASAQIYNSPLHF. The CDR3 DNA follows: TGTGCCAGTGCGCAGATCTATAATTCACCCCTCCACTTT.

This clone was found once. The CDR3 is CASSLAGLAGVYQETQYF. The CDR3 nucleotides are TGCGCCAGCAGCTTGGCGGGACTAGCGGGGGTATACCAAGAGACCCAGTACTTC. The chain joins TRBV5-1 to TRBJ2-5; 14 positions match TRBD2. CDR1 is SGHRS, CDR2 YFSETQ, per germline. The CDR3 has 18 residues. V lost 0 bases to trimming and J lost 0 bases; unmatched junction nucleotides: 4. Drawing the rest from reference TRBV5-1 and TRBJ2-5, the complete variable domain is KAGVTQTPRYLIKTRGQQVTLSCSPISGHRSVSWYQQTPGQGLQFLFEYFSETQRNKGNFPGRFSGRQFSNSRSEMNVSTLELGDSALYLCASSLAGLAGVYQETQYFGPGTRLLVL.

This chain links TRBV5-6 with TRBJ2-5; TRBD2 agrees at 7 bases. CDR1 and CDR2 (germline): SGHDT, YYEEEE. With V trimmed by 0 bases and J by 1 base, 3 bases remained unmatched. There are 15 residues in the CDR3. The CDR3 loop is CASSLAGGSQETQYF. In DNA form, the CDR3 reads TGTGCCAGCAGCTTGGCCGGGGGGTCCCAAGAGACCCAGTACTTC.

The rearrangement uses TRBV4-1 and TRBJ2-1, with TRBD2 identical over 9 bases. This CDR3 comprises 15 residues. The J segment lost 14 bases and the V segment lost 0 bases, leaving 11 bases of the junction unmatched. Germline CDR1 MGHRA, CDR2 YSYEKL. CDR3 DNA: TGCGCCAGCAGCCAAGATCCTGGCGGGGGGGCTGTGGAGTTCTTC. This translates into CASSQDPGGGAVEFF.

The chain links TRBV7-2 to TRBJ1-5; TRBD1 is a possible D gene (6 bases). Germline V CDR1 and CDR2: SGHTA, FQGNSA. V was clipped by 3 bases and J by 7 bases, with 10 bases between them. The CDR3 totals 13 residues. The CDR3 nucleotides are TGTGCCAGCAGCTTCCAGGGGAACCAGCCCCAGCATTTT. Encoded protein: CASSFQGNQPQHF.

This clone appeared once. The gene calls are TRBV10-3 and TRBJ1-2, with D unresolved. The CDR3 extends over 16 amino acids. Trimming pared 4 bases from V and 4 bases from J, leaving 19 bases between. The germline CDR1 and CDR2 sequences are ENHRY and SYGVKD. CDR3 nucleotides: TGTGCCATCAGTGGGTCAGTTGGGAAAGCTACCTATGGCTACACCTTC. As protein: CAISGSVGKATYGYTF.

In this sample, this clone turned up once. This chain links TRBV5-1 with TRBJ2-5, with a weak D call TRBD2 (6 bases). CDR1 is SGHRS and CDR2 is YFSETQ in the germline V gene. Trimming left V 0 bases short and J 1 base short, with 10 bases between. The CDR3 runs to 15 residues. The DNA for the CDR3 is TGCGCCAGCAGCTTGGTTGGGACTGCCCAAGAGACCCAGTACTTC. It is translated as CASSLVGTAQETQYF.